The 11 T cell receptor beta chains reported below all come from one sample, sequenced in a study of early T cells in non-severe SARS-CoV-2 infection. One entry per CDR3 protein, called by TCRdb with MiXCR from the 5' RACE reads. Among 99,000 or so distinct CDR3 sequences listed, about 15% were seen once. Source material: whole blood. These receptors were obtained from an adult who was a healthcare worker with PCR-confirmed SARS-CoV-2 infection or an uninfected control (not recorded which).

In this sample, this clonotype turned up many times. The V and J genes are TRBV30 and TRBJ2-3; D call uncertain. V lost 3 bases, J lost 4 bases, and 14 bases lay in between. The length of the CDR3 is 14 residues. In germline, CDR1 is GTSNPN, CDR2 SVGIG (reference sequence). The DNA of the CDR3 is TGTGCCTGGAGACTCAGACCTTCCGCAGATACGCAGTATTTT. This sequence encodes CAWRLRPSADTQYF.

The chain combines TRBV14 with TRBJ1-2; TRBD1 matches 8 bases. V dropped 1 base and J dropped 3; count of bases not matched to a gene: 1. The CDR3 loop spans 14 amino acids. The V gene's germline CDR1 is SGHDN and CDR2 FVKESK. The CDR3 is CASSQVGQDYGYTF. CDR3 in DNA: TGTGCCAGCAGCCAAGTGGGACAGGACTATGGCTACACCTTC. Based on the CDR3 plus reference TRBV14 and TRBJ1-2, the full variable domain is EAGVTQFPSHSVIEKGQTVTLRCDPISGHDNLYWYRRVMGKEIKFLLHFVKESKQDESGMPNNRFLAERTGGTYSTLKVQPAELEDSGVYFCASSQVGQDYGYTFGSGTRLTVV.

The V and J genes are TRBV28 and TRBJ2-1, with TRBD2 matching over 13 bases. Germline V gene lookup returns CDR1 MDHEN and CDR2 SYDVKM. This CDR3 has 14 residues. V trimming: 3 bases; J trimming: 9 bases; junction bases outside the gene matches: 2. The CDR3 sequence: CASSFTSGRVEQFF. The CDR3 DNA sequence: TGTGCCAGCAGTTTTACTAGCGGGAGGGTTGAGCAGTTCTTC.

This clonotype was counted between two and nine times. Here the CDR3 reads CASSESGTAQETQYF. The DNA for the CDR3 is TGCGCCAGCAGTGAGTCGGGGACAGCCCAAGAGACCCAGTACTTC. The V and J genes are TRBV10-1 and TRBJ2-5; 7 positions agree with TRBD1. V trimming: 0 bases; J trimming: 1 base; junction bases outside the gene matches: 2. From germline, CDR1 is WNHNN and CDR2 SYGVQD (reference sequence). The CDR3 runs 15 residues.

This chain joins TRBV6-2 or TRBV6-3 and TRBJ2-2; 11 bases align to TRBD2. This CDR3 is built from 15 residues. Unmatched junction bases numbered 3, after V lost 5 bases and J lost 4 bases. Germline-derived CDR1 and CDR2 are MNHEY and SVGEGT. CDR3 in DNA: TGTGCCAGCAGTCCTAGCGGGGGGACCACCGGGGAGCTGTTTTTT. This codes for CASSPSGGTTGELFF.

V usage is TRBV9 and J usage is TRBJ1-3; 7 nucleotides line up with TRBD1. V lost 3 bases to trimming and J lost 2 bases; unmatched junction nucleotides: 2. CDR3 length equals 14 residues. Germline loops: CDR1 SGDLS, CDR2 YYNGEE. The CDR3 here is CASSGTGAGNTIYF. In DNA, the CDR3 is TGTGCCAGCAGCGGAACAGGGGCTGGAAACACCATATATTTT.

This clonotype was counted many times. The gene calls are TRBV28 and TRBJ2-1; TRBD1 might be the D (6 bases). There are 13 residues in the CDR3. CDR1 and CDR2 (germline): MDHEN, SYDVKM. V was clipped by 2 bases and J by 4 bases, with 6 bases between them. The CDR3 region is CASSLTGYNEQFF. The CDR3 coding sequence is TGTGCCAGCAGTTTAACAGGGTACAATGAGCAGTTCTTC.

The V and J genes are TRBV28 and TRBJ2-7; a possible D gene is TRBD1 (5 bases). Germline lookup yields CDR1 MDHEN and CDR2 SYDVKM. CDR3 length: 15 residues. V was cut by 5 bases and J by 0 bases, with 14 bases left in between. The chain's CDR3 is CASSLQASSSYEQYF. In DNA form, the CDR3 reads TGTGCCAGCAGTCTACAGGCCTCAAGCTCCTACGAGCAGTACTTC.

The gene calls are TRBV6-2 or TRBV6-3 and TRBJ1-6, with D tentatively TRBD1 (6 bases). Germline V gene lookup returns CDR1 MNHEY and CDR2 SVGEGT. This CDR3 is built from 14 residues. V lost 6 bases to trimming and J lost 11 bases, with 17 bases between them. In DNA form, the CDR3 reads TGTGCCAGCAGCCCGACAGGCGGCGTAGCACCCCTCCACTTT. This sequence encodes CASSPTGGVAPLHF.

This clonotype was picked up many times. The CDR3 loop reads CASSPRTGPGELFF. In nucleotides, the CDR3 is TGTGCCAGCAGTCCCAGGACAGGGCCCGGGGAGCTGTTTTTT. This chain uses TRBV2 with TRBJ2-2, with 8 positions matching TRBD1. This CDR3 contains 14 residues. V gave up 5 bases and J gave up 6 bases; unmatched junction bases: 5. CDR1 and CDR2 from the germline V gene are SNHLY and FYNNEI. The whole variable domain, remainder taken from reference TRBV2 and TRBJ2-2, is EPEVTQTPSHQVTQMGQEVILRCVPISNHLYFYWYRQILGQKVEFLVSFYNNEISEKSEIFDDQFSVERPDGSNFTLKIRSTKLEDSAMYFCASSPRTGPGELFFGEGSRLTVL.

This clonotype was counted at least ten times. V usage is TRBV11-2 and J usage is TRBJ2-2; unclear D gene. V dropped 5 bases and J dropped 6 bases, with 7 bases sitting between them. CDR3 length equals 12 residues. Germline V gene sequence: CDR1 SGHAT, CDR2 FQNNGV. CDR3 nucleotide sequence: TGTGCCAGCAGCCCGTCCGCCGGGGAGCTGTTTTTT. Its protein is CASSPSAGELFF.